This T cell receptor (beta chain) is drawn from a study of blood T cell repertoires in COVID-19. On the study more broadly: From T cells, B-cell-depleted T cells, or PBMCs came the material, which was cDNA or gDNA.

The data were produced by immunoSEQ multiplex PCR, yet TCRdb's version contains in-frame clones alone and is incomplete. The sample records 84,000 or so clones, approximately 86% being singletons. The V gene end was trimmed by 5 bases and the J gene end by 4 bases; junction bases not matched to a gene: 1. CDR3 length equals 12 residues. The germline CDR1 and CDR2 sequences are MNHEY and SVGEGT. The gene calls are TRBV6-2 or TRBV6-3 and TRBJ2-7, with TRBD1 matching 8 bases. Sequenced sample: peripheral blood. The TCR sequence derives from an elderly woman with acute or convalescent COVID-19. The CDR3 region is CASSRQGYEQYF. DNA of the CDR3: TGTGCCAGCAGTAGACAGGGGTACGAGCAGTACTTC.